The entry below gives a single T cell receptor beta chain sequence along with its context. The entry originates in a study of blood T cell repertoires in COVID-19. Clones were read by immunoSEQ multiplex PCR, and TCRdb kept only the in-frame ones, dropping some. The sample comprises roughly 120,000 clones, 70% to 80% of which are singletons, and about 6.8% rests with the top ten. CDR3 size: 14 residues. Per germline, CDR1 MNHEY and CDR2 SVGEGT. V shed 3 bases and J shed 10 bases, with 13 bases lying between them. Sequencing was done on a sample of peripheral blood. The sequence was collected from a man between 65 and 85 years old with acute or convalescent COVID-19. The chain has TRBV6-2 or TRBV6-3 and TRBJ1-6; a weak D match, TRBD1 (6 bases). CDR3 sequence: CASSYQGSGSPLHF. The CDR3 DNA is TGTGCCAGCAGTTATCAGGGGTCCGGGTCACCCCTCCACTTT.